This T cell receptor beta chain was identified in a study of T cells in narcolepsy. On the study more broadly: Donors had narcolepsy type 1 or type 2, or were healthy controls. Study findings and constraints: HCRT-specific and TRIB2-specific autoreactive clonotypes appeared among same-patient CSF and blood CD4+ clonotypes. Some memory CD4+ repertoires had no autoreactive clone sequences. Autoreactive clonotypes reportedly recurred in blood of same and different patients, not controls.

The V end lost 5 bases, the J end lost 7 bases, and 18 bases lay between the germline ends. The germline V gene has CDR1 SGHAT and CDR2 FQNNGV. The CDR3 has 14 residues. Note on this clone: The antigen is undetermined.

Assay used: immunoSEQ multiplex PCR; TCRdb lists only in-frame clones, some missing. The profile shows tens of thousands of clones, 88% of them singletons. The sequence came from a human donor with narcolepsy. This sequence joins TRBV11-2 and TRBJ2-7; D unresolved. What was sequenced was CD45RA- memory CD4+ T cells from PBMCs. The CDR3, as DNA: TGTGCCAGCAGCGCCCCTGATCCCGGATGGGAGCAGTACTTC. It encodes CASSAPDPGWEQYF.